These T cell receptor beta chains were read from a single sample in a study of tumor and adjacent non-tumor tissue in lung cancer. TCRdb redid the calling of the multiplex PCR reads with MiXCR, one entry per CDR3 protein. The repertoire holds 120,000 to 150,000 distinct CDR3 sequences, around 60% seen once, with 18% in the top ten. Sample: lung tumor tissue. These receptors were taken from a man in his sixties with small cell lung cancer. Each CDR3 is given with its conserved first and last residue. The D gene is left open where the match is weak. Some rows mark clone size as missing; the rest say once, few, many or name a class of expanded clone.

D: .
V: TRBV20-1
size: few
CDR3: CSASLGASTEAFF

D: .
V: TRBV7-9
size: .
CDR3: CASSIAASSYNEQFF

D: .
V: TRBV12-3/TRBV12-4
size: many
CDR3: CASSRANTGELFF

D: .
V: TRBV5-5
size: .
CDR3: CASSQNAGVQETQYF

D: .
V: TRBV11-2
size: .
CDR3: CASSLGWVVNYGYTF

D: .
V: TRBV6-5
size: .
CDR3: CASCSLTSPGELFF

D: .
V: TRBV20-1
size: .
CDR3: CSALNVGTDTQYF

D: .
V: TRBV6-5
size: many
CDR3: CASNNQPQHF

D: .
V: TRBV6-1
size: many
CDR3: CASSVGRMNTEAFF

D: TRBD1
V: TRBV11-2
size: .
CDR3: CVSRRQGRDTHYF

D: .
V: TRBV4-1
size: .
CDR3: CASSPWAAADREQYF

D: TRBD2
V: TRBV20-1
size: many
CDR3: CSATSGTSAQETQYF

D: .
V: TRBV6-2/TRBV6-3
size: once
CDR3: CASSYYRAVGQTQHF

D: TRBD2
V: TRBV6-5
size: many
CDR3: CASSYIFGTRNTGELFF

D: .
V: TRBV6-6
size: many
CDR3: CASTAPSGANVLTF

D: TRBD1
V: TRBV4-1
size: few
CDR3: CASSPYRGNEQFF

D: .
V: TRBV12-3/TRBV12-4
size: .
CDR3: CASGFSDRGWYSNQPQHF

D: TRBD2
V: TRBV11-2
size: .
CDR3: CASSLAGETGMQYF

D: TRBD2
V: TRBV20-1
size: once
CDR3: CSARDATSGRYDTHYF